This T cell receptor (beta chain) was captured in a study of blood T cell repertoires in COVID-19. Study-level background: T cells, B-cell-depleted T cells, or PBMCs provided the cDNA or gDNA that served as material.

Original processing methods: By means of reference gene primer amplification, nucleated cell counts were estimated. The protocol was immunoSEQ multiplex PCR, while the TCRdb copy is restricted to in-frame clones and leaves out a portion. V and J calls and clone size are given by that table; D and trimming were obtained from the DNA. The sample consists of 250,000 to 300,000 clones, approximately 90% of them appearing once. Germline CDR1 reads SGDLS; CDR2 reads YYNGEE. The V gene end was trimmed by 4 bases and the J gene end by 8 bases; junction bases not matched to a gene: 10. The CDR3 sequence is 14 residues long.

This TCR was sampled from a woman aged 40 to 55 who had recovered from COVID-19. V gene TRBV9 combines with J gene TRBJ1-2; 8 bases align to TRBD1. Sequencing was performed on peripheral blood. CDR3: CASSPSTGVEGYTF. In nucleotides, the CDR3 is TGTGCCAGCAGCCCCTCGACAGGGGTTGAGGGCTACACCTTC.